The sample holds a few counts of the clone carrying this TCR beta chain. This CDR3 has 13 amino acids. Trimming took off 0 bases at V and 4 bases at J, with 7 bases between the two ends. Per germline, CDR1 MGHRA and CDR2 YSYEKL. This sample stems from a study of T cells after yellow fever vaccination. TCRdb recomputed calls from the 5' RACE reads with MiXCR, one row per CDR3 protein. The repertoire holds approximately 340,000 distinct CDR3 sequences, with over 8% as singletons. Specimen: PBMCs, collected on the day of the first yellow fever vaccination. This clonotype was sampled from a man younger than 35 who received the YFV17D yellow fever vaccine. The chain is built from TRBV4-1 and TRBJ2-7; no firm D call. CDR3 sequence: CASSQDQFYEQYV. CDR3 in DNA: TGCGCCAGCAGCCAAGATCAGTTTTACGAGCAGTACGTC.